This T cell receptor (beta chain) derives from a study of graft-versus-host responses after intestinal transplantation (dated by TCRdb to the early 2020s). Notes on the research overall: Multivisceral, liver-intestinal, or isolated intestinal transplants were received by the recipients. Graft-versus-host and host-versus-graft alloreactive T cell clones were tracked in the graft, circulation and bone marrow after intestinal transplantation using bulk TCR-beta CDR3 sequencing. Every recipient was given anti-thymocyte globulin induction, then maintenance tacrolimus and steroids for 3 to 4 years. A peak of at least 4% donor T cells among recipient peripheral blood mononuclear cells was the definition used for donor T cell macrochimerism. Samples from a few later patients were sequenced in-house on an Illumina MiSeq with MiXCR processing rather than by the commercial service. The cohort enrolled about two dozen intestinal transplant recipients including one retransplant, and a few patients lacking pretransplant specimens were excluded. Alloreactive clones were identified by sequencing pre-transplant mixed lymphocyte reaction products and comparing these products with unstimulated pre-transplant donor and recipient T cells.

The time point label here, explained by the study, means: cells obtained before transplantation from donor or recipient. CD3+CD4+ and CD3+CD8+ populations were FACS-sorted from unstimulated pre-transplant donor and recipient cells taken from spleen or lymph nodes. Points the paper makes about the study in general: The relatively low number and heterogeneity of intestinal transplant patients limited the conclusions. Early after transplant, peak levels of circulating GvH clones were associated with declines in HvG clones. In the allografts of patients with donor T cell macrochimerism, GvH to HvG T cell clonal ratios were high. GvH clones were detected in recipient bone marrow, and some of these GvH clones were observed earlier in ileal mucosa or blood, consistent with an intestinal mucosal origin.

To prepare the library, the immunoSEQ multiplex PCR assay was applied. For most patients, genomic DNA was isolated with the Qiagen DNeasy Blood and Tissue Kit and shipped frozen to Adaptive Biotechnologies for TCR sequencing. For most patients, high-throughput TCR-beta CDR3 sequencing of genomic DNA was performed by Adaptive Biotechnologies. Concerning the study's data processing: TCR sequencing data were retrieved from Adaptive's ImmunoSEQ software for some 19 patients, whereas a few other patients were processed with MiXCR and VDJtools. CD4 versus CD8 sorting errors were corrected by removing sequences found in both subsets at a frequency ratio below 5:1. CDR3 nucleotide sequences shared between donor and recipient were removed because their origin could not be assigned. To be classed as alloreactive, a clone needed at least 2-fold expansion over unstimulated cells and a minimum CFSE-low frequency of 0.002% (template counts) or 0.001% (read counts). A clone was considered mappable if detected in the sequenced pre-transplant spleen, lymph node, or MLR CFSE-low populations of the donor or recipient. Cumulative frequency of alloreactive clones was calculated as a percentage of all sequences weighted by copy number. TCRdb re-hosts the immuneACCESS table, in-frame sequences only. Its copies lack some clones; in the studies checked, an unresolved V gene accounts for under half of them, and the cause for the rest is not known. Clone size and V and J calls were adopted from that table, with D and trimming inferred from the DNA. The sample data list around 89,000 clones, and 92% of these were observed just once. The ten largest account for around 0.44% of the sample.

The CDR1 and CDR2 encoded by the germline V gene are SNHLY and FYNNEI. Trimming leaves V shorter by 10 bases and J shorter by 6 bases, with the junction holding 8 bases beyond the gene matches. The CDR3 covers 13 residues, taking in both the cysteine and the phenylalanine. Kept here is only the CDR3 DNA, which spans 39 bases and is read in frame from base 1. As concerns this clone: The antigen it recognizes is unknown. No qualities accompany the bases; no much larger clone lies one base away.

The chain joins TRBV2 to TRBJ1-2, and 10 junctional nucleotides match TRBD1. The TCR comes from a human donor who was the organ donor for an intestinal transplant. This sample comprised unstimulated CD8+ T cells sorted from spleen or lymph node cells, obtained before transplant. The CDR3 is CATTMDRGDGYTF. Read as DNA, the sequence is TGTGCCACAACGATGGACAGGGGGGATGGCTACACCTTC.